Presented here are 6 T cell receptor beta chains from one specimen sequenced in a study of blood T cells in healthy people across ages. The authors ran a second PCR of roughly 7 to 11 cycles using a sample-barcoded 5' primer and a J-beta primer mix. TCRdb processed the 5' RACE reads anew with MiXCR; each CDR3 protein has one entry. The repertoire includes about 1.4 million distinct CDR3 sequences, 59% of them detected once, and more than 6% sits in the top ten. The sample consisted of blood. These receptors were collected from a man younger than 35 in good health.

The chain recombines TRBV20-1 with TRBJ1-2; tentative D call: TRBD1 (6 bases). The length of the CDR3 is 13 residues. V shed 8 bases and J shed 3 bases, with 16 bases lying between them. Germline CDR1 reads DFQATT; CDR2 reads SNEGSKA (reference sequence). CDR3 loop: CSTRSGDHYGYTF. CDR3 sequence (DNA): TGCAGTACTCGCTCAGGGGACCACTATGGCTACACCTTC.

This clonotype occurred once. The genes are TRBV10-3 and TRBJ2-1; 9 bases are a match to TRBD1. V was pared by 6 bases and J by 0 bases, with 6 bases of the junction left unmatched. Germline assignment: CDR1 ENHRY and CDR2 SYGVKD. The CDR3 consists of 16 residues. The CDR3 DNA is TGTGCCATCAGGGCAGCGACAGGGGGCTCCTACAATGAGCAGTTCTTC. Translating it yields CAIRAATGGSYNEQFF.

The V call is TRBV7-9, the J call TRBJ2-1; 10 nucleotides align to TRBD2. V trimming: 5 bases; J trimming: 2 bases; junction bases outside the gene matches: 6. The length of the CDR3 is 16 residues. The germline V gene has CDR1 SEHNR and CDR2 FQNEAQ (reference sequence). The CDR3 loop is CASSTWTSGAYNEQFF. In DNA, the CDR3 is TGTGCCAGCAGCACCTGGACTAGCGGTGCCTACAATGAGCAGTTCTTC.

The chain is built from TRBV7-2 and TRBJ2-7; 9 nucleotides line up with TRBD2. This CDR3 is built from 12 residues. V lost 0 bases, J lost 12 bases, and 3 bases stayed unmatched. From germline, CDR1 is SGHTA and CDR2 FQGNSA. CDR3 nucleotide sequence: TGTGCCAGCAGCTTAGCCGGGACTAGCTTGTACTTC. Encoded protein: CASSLAGTSLYF.

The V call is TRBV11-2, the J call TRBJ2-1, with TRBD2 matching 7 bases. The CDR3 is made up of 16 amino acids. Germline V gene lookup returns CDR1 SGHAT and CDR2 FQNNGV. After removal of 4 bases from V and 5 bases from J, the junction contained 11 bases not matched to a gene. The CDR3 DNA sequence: TGTGCCAGCAGCTCCCTCGGCGGGAGACCTCACAATGAGCAGTTCTTC. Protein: CASSSLGGRPHNEQFF.

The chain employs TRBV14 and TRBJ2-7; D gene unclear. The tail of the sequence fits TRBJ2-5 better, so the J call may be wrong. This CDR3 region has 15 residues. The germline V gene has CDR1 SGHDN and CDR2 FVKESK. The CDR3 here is CASSQSDGFAETQYF. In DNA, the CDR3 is TGTGCCAGCAGCCAGTCCGACGGGTTCGCAGAGACCCAGTACTTC.